The present TCR beta chain was sequenced within a study of identical twins. Broader study findings: In beta out-of-frame sequences, the excess sharing between twins was weaker. Some out-of-frame alpha sequences were shared by twins, and these showed excess low generation probability. Memory repertoires showed no such pattern, whereas abundant cord blood beta clonotypes carried fewer insertions.

The CDR3 totals 14 residues. J lost 3 bases, V lost 6 bases, and 5 bases had no gene match. Template switching created a universal primer site, and the cDNA included unique molecular identifiers. TCRdb analysed the 5' RACE reads with MiXCR anew, one entry per CDR3 protein. This table holds nearly 900,000 distinct CDR3 sequences, 12% found once. To note about this clonotype: Its cognate antigen is unknown.

The same sample was also used in a study of yellow fever vaccine responses in identical twins.

This TCR was recovered from a woman aged 18-29 years in good health. The chain is built from TRBV12-3 or TRBV12-4 and TRBJ2-3; 8 positions match TRBD2. Material: PBMCs. In DNA, the CDR3 is TGTGCCAGCAGAGTAGCGGGAACAACAGATACGCAGTATTTT. The encoded protein is CASRVAGTTDTQYF.